This T cell receptor (beta chain) was sequenced in a study of CD8+ T cells in alopecia areata. In each case, RNA was isolated and then reverse transcribed into cDNA as the sequencing template. The protocol was immunoSEQ multiplex PCR, while the TCRdb copy is restricted to in-frame clones and leaves out a portion. The table lists 120,000 or so clones, roughly 68% of them singletons. The TCR originated in a human donor in good health. The sequencing input was CD4+ T cells sorted from blood.

CDR3 amino acids: CATSPGGTGVEQYF. CDR3 nucleotides: TGTGCCACCAGCCCCGGGGGGACAGGGGTCGAGCAGTACTTC. The chain is built from TRBV15 and TRBJ2-7, with 10 bases that match TRBD1. The CDR3 is 14 amino acids. Germline V gives CDR1 LNHNV, CDR2 YYDKDF (reference sequence). J was trimmed by 6 bases and V by 5 bases; bases with no gene match: 7.